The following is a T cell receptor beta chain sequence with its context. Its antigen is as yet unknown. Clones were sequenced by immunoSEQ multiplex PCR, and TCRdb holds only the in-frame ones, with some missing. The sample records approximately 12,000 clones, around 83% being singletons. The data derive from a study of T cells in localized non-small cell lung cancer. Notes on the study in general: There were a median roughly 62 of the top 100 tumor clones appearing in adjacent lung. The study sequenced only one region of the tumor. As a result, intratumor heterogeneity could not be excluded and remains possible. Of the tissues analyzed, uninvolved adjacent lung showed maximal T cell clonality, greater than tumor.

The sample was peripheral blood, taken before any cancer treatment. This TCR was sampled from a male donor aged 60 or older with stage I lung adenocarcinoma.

For the CDR3, the DNA is TGTGCCAGCAGGGGACTAGCGGGAGGCCCCAAAGCGGGCCTAAGGTCCTACGAGCAGTACTTC. Protein: CASRGLAGGPKAGLRSYEQYF. The chain uses TRBV2 and TRBJ2-7, with 15 bases fitting TRBD2. Germline CDR1 SNHLY, CDR2 FYNNEI. The CDR3 runs to 21 residues. Trimming removed 6 bases from V and 1 base from J; junction bases left unmatched: 19.